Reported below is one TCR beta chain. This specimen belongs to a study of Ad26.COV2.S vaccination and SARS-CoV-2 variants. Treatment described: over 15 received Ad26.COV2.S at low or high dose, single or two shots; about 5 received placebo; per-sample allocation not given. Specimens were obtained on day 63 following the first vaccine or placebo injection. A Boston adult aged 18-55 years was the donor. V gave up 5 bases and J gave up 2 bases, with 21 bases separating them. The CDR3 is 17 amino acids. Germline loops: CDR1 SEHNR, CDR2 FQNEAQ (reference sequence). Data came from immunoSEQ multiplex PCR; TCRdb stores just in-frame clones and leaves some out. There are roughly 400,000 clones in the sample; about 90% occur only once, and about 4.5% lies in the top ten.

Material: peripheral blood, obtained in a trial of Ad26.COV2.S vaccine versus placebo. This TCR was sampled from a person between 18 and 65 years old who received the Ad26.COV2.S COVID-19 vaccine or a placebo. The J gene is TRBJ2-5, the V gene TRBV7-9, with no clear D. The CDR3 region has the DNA TGTGCCAGCAGCCCCTGGATAGGTAGCAGAAAACAAGAGACCCAGTACTTC. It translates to CASSPWIGSRKQETQYF.